These T cell receptor beta chains were read from a single sample in a study of blood T cell repertoires in COVID-19. Sequencing used immunoSEQ multiplex PCR; TCRdb keeps in-frame clones, though not all of them. The sample holds 70,000 to 85,000 clones; approximately 80% are singletons and the top ten take around 15%. Input material: peripheral blood. All receptors come from an elderly woman with acute or convalescent COVID-19. Each CDR3 is given with its conserved first and last residue.

v_call,j_call,cdr3_length,cdr3_aa
TRBV9,TRBJ1-6,17,CASSARDRIGANSPLHF
TRBV2,TRBJ1-1,15,CASSDEGGTNTEAFF
TRBV11-2,TRBJ1-4,15,CASRKQGAGNEKLFF
TRBV6-2/TRBV6-3,TRBJ1-5,16,CASSYGTTGRGQPQHF
TRBV15,TRBJ1-1,13,CATSIISGAEAFF
TRBV7-9,TRBJ2-5,15,CASSLETGGRETQYF
TRBV28,TRBJ2-7,17,CASSSFARRRSSYEQYF
TRBV5-1,TRBJ1-4,16,CASSLQGPATNEKLFF
TRBV7-2,TRBJ2-2,15,CASSLAGGNTGELFF
TRBV7-2,TRBJ1-2,13,CASSLDPSGGYTF
TRBV6-5,TRBJ2-7,15,CASSSAGQGDYEQYF
TRBV18,TRBJ1-2,15,CASSPPGLGPYGYTF
TRBV7-8,TRBJ1-2,14,CASSVDRGNYGYTF
TRBV29-1,TRBJ1-2,12,CSVGGRGYGYTF
TRBV7-2,TRBJ2-7,14,CASSQGQGASEQYF
TRBV4-1,TRBJ1-5,15,CASSPRGEGNQPQHF
TRBV7-9,TRBJ2-5,14,CASSRAGMQETQYF
TRBV3-1/TRBV3-2,TRBJ2-4,15,CASSLSGVAKNIQYF
TRBV18,TRBJ2-2,15,CASSPARGSTGELFF
TRBV12-3/TRBV12-4,TRBJ1-6,13,CASSGQGYSPLHF
TRBV7-9,TRBJ1-4,16,CASSLARPRGDEKLFF
TRBV27,TRBJ1-2,15,CASSPTGGSGYGYTF
TRBV7-9,TRBJ1-2,15,CASSLIMAGGYGYTF
TRBV27,TRBJ1-3,15,CASSLTGHAGNTIYF
TRBV5-1,TRBJ1-3,15,CASSPAGASGNTIYF
TRBV7-9,TRBJ1-1,15,CASSPKNTVYTEAFF
TRBV7-9,TRBJ1-1,14,CASSSGGFNTEAFF
TRBV5-1,TRBJ1-4,16,CASSHGTGETNEKLFF
TRBV19,TRBJ1-5,15,CASSIGQYSNQPQHF